One sample yielded the 15 T cell receptor beta chains listed below, sequenced in a study of response to subunit inactivated influenza vaccine. TCRdb re-analysed the RT-PCR reads in MiXCR, keeping a single row per CDR3 protein. The profile shows over 150,000 distinct CDR3 sequences, roughly 10% of them singletons. Sequencing used non-naive T cells sorted from PBMCs, obtained about 6 weeks after vaccination. The receptors stem from a man over 45 who received an inactivated influenza vaccine.

This clonotype was counted a few times. V and J are TRBV14 and TRBJ1-4; tentative D call: TRBD1 (6 bases). Per the germline V gene, CDR1 is SGHDN and CDR2 is FVKESK. Deletions cut 2 bases from V and 7 bases from J, with 14 bases between. The CDR3 length is 15 residues. This CDR3 is CASSQFAGDLEKLFF. The CDR3 DNA follows: TGTGCCAGCAGCCAATTCGCAGGGGATCTTGAAAAACTGTTTTTT.

Ten or more counts support this clonotype. This sequence joins TRBV6-6 and TRBJ2-7; no clear D. V lost 5 bases, J lost 3 bases, and 5 bases lay in between. Germline V gene sequence: CDR1 MNHNY, CDR2 SVGAGI (reference sequence). The length of the CDR3 is 11 residues. The DNA for the CDR3 is TGTGCCAGCAGTACGAACTACGAGCAGTACTTC. Protein sequence: CASSTNYEQYF.

This clonotype was recorded at least ten times. This sequence joins TRBV5-1 and TRBJ2-3; 7 bases agree with TRBD1. Trimming cost V 2 bases and J 5 bases; bases outside gene matches: 5. The CDR3 extends over 14 amino acids. Germline V gene data show CDR1 as SGHRS and CDR2 as YFSETQ. The CDR3 region is CASSFDRVGDTQYF. The CDR3 coding sequence is TGCGCCAGCAGCTTCGACAGGGTTGGAGATACGCAGTATTTT.

This clonotype came up a few times. The chain links TRBV7-2 to TRBJ2-4; 7 nucleotides align to TRBD1. Looked up from germline, CDR1 is SGHTA and CDR2 is FQGNSA. The V segment lost 2 bases and the J segment 1 base; nucleotides outside the gene matches: 2. The CDR3 spans 15 residues. CDR3: CASSLPTGAKNIQYF. CDR3 in DNA: TGTGCCAGCAGCTTACCGACAGGGGCCAAAAACATTCAGTACTTC.

The V gene is TRBV12-3 or TRBV12-4, the J gene TRBJ1-1; the match to TRBD1 covers 9 bases. The CDR3 runs to 15 residues. J was trimmed by 6 bases and V by 4 bases; bases with no gene match: 9. CDR3 DNA: TGTGCCAGCAGTTCTGCCCTGACAGGGGGTGCTGAAGCTTTCTTT. Translated: CASSSALTGGAEAFF.

V and J are TRBV18 and TRBJ1-5, with unresolved D. V was pared by 3 bases and J by 5 bases, with 14 bases between. CDR3 length: 15 amino acids. Germline V CDR1 and CDR2: KGHSH, LQKENI. CDR3 DNA sequence: TGTGCCAGCTCACCCTCGGGCCTAGGTTATCAGCCCCAGCATTTT. The encoded protein is CASSPSGLGYQPQHF.

This clonotype was recorded many times. This CDR3 is CASSSGAGFETQYF. CDR3 DNA sequence: TGCGCCAGCAGCTCAGGGGCAGGGTTCGAGACCCAGTACTTC. The chain has TRBV5-1 and TRBJ2-5, with D possibly being TRBD1 (6 bases). With 3 bases removed from V and 5 bases from J, the gap between germline ends came to 14 bases. There are 14 residues in the CDR3. CDR1 and CDR2 (germline): SGHRS, YFSETQ.

The CDR3 nucleotides read TGTGCCAGCAGTTTAGGGACTAGCGGGAGGGACGAGCAGTTCTTC. It yields the protein CASSLGTSGRDEQFF. The chain recombines TRBV27 with TRBJ2-1; the match to TRBD2 covers 16 bases. The CDR3 contains 15 residues. Germline loops: CDR1 MNHEY, CDR2 SMNVEV (reference sequence). The V gene end was trimmed by 2 bases and the J gene end by 10 bases; junction bases not matched to a gene: 2.

The chain combines TRBV7-2 with TRBJ1-5; 8 nucleotides agree with TRBD1. With 4 bases clipped from V and 6 bases from J, the junction kept 5 bases outside the gene matches. The CDR3 has 14 amino acids. Germline CDR1 is SGHTA and CDR2 is FQGNSA. The DNA for the CDR3 is TGTGCCAGCAGCTCGGGACAGGTGGGTCAGCCCCAGCATTTT. Protein product: CASSSGQVGQPQHF.

The chain has TRBV7-3 and TRBJ2-3, with 7 bases lining up with TRBD2. Per the germline V gene, CDR1 is SGHTA and CDR2 is FQGTGA. Germline trimming cut 1 base from V and 0 bases from J; bases unmatched to any gene: 4. CDR3 length: 16 amino acids. CDR3 bases: TGTGCCAGCAGCTTAATGGGTAGCGGGAGCACAGATACGCAGTATTTT. This gives the protein CASSLMGSGSTDTQYF.

There are a few counts of this clonotype. The chain carries TRBV14 and TRBJ1-2; unclear D gene. Germline V CDR1 and CDR2: SGHDN, FVKESK. This CDR3 has 15 amino acids. Trimming stripped 4 bases from V and 5 bases from J, with 17 bases between. The CDR3 bases are TGTGCCAGCAGCCGGGCACCCGTTCCAACATATGGCTACACCTTC. It codes for CASSRAPVPTYGYTF.

This clonotype was observed at least ten times. V gene TRBV5-1 combines with J gene TRBJ2-1, with 7 bases matching TRBD2. Per germline, CDR1 SGHRS and CDR2 YFSETQ. V was clipped by 2 bases and J by 1 base; unmatched bases: 0. The CDR3 contains 14 residues. The CDR3 DNA sequence: TGCGCCAGCAGCTTTAGCGGGTCCTACAATGAGCAGTTCTTC. Residues: CASSFSGSYNEQFF.

There are a few counts of this clonotype. The chain has TRBV5-4 and TRBJ2-7; possibly TRBD1 or TRBD2 for D (5 bases each). Trimming took off 3 bases at V and 7 bases at J, with 20 bases between the two ends. Germline assignment: CDR1 SGHNT and CDR2 YYREEE (reference sequence). The CDR3 loop spans 15 amino acids. DNA of the CDR3: TGTGCCAGCAGCTCCGGGGCCGGGTCTGTGGGTGAGCAGTACTTC. Amino acid sequence: CASSSGAGSVGEQYF.

This clonotype was picked up many times. This chain links TRBV27 with TRBJ1-5; D is undetermined. V was cut by 4 bases and J by 1 base, with 17 bases left in between. CDR1 is MNHEY, CDR2 SMNVEV, per germline (reference sequence). This CDR3 is 17 amino acids long. The CDR3: CASSSEHQDKSNQPQHF. CDR3 nucleotide sequence: TGTGCCAGCAGTTCGGAACATCAAGACAAGAGCAATCAGCCCCAGCATTTT.

This clonotype came up a few times. The CDR3 protein is CASSLSYPQREQHEQYF. The CDR3 DNA is TGTGCCAGCAGCTTATCTTACCCGCAGCGGGAGCAGCACGAGCAGTACTTC. The chain carries TRBV7-2 and TRBJ2-7; 8 bases are a match to TRBD2. J gave up 5 bases and V 2 bases, and 14 bases lay outside the gene matches. This CDR3 comprises 17 residues. CDR1 and CDR2 from the germline V gene are SGHTA and FQGNSA.